The rows below give T cell receptor beta chains drawn from one sample of a study of T cell responses to AZD1222 COVID-19 vaccine. Profiling relied on immunoSEQ multiplex PCR, and the TCRdb table lists in-frame clones only, not all of them. The sample carries about 140,000 clones, approximately 92% recorded once. The material was peripheral blood, obtained 28 days after the second AZD1222 dose. Every receptor here comes from an adult who received the AZD1222 COVID-19 vaccine. Each CDR3 is given with its conserved first and last residue. The D gene is left open where the match is weak. Where a row states a size, it is once, few, many or the class of an expanded clone; other rows omit it.

D	J	V	size	DNA	CDR3
TRBD1	TRBJ2-7	TRBV27	NA	TGTGCCAGCAGTTTCCGATGGACAGGGCCCCACGAGCAGTACTTC	CASSFRWTGPHEQYF
TRBD2	TRBJ2-2	TRBV10-3	NA	TGTGCCATCAGGGGGACTAGCGGGAGATCCGACACCGGGGAGCTGTTTTTT	CAIRGTSGRSDTGELFF
NA	TRBJ1-5	TRBV5-4	NA	TGTGCCAGCAGCTTGGAGAGCAATCAGCCCCAGCATTTT	CASSLESNQPQHF
NA	TRBJ2-7	TRBV28	NA	TGTGCCAGCAGCGCGATCGGGCGCACCTACGAGCAGTACTTC	CASSAIGRTYEQYF
NA	TRBJ1-2	TRBV19	NA	TGTGCCAGTAGTCCGAAGACAGTCACTAACTATGGCTACACCTTC	CASSPKTVTNYGYTF
TRBD1	TRBJ1-2	TRBV29-1	NA	TGCAGCACATGGACAGGGAACTATGGCTACACCTTC	CSTWTGNYGYTF
TRBD1	TRBJ2-7	TRBV6-5	NA	TGTGCCACCGGGACAGACATCAAGCAGTACTTC	CATGTDIKQYF
TRBD2	TRBJ2-1	TRBV3-1/TRBV3-2	NA	TGTGCCAGCAGCCAGGAAAAGCGGGAGCCTTATGGTGAGCAGTTCTTC	CASSQEKREPYGEQFF
NA	TRBJ2-3	TRBV4-2	NA	TGTGCCAGCAGCCGTCTGCGCAGCCCCTGGGGAGATACGCAGTATTTT	CASSRLRSPWGDTQYF
NA	TRBJ1-1	TRBV6-5	NA	TGTGCCAGCAGTTCCCCCTTCCAGGGCCAGAACACTGAAGCTTTCTTT	CASSSPFQGQNTEAFF
TRBD1	TRBJ1-1	TRBV6-5	NA	TGTGCCAGCAGTTTCGGGACAGGGGACATGGTAGTCGAAGCTTTCTTT	CASSFGTGDMVVEAFF
NA	TRBJ1-6	TRBV28	NA	TGTGCCAGCACTTACTCAGCAAATTCACCCCTCCACTTT	CASTYSANSPLHF
NA	TRBJ2-1	TRBV7-3	NA	TGTGCCAGCAGCTTAAATTGGGGGAGCCGCGGAAATGAGCAGTTCTTC	CASSLNWGSRGNEQFF
NA	TRBJ1-1	TRBV30	once	TGTGCCTGGAGTGATCCAGGGAAGAGTGGGATTAAAGCTTTCTTT	CAWSDPGKSGIKAFF
NA	TRBJ1-5	TRBV2	NA	TGTGCCAGCAGAGATGGAAATCAGCCCCAGCATTTT	CASRDGNQPQHF
NA	TRBJ2-7	TRBV11-3	NA	TGTGCCAGCAGCAGGGGCGGGACCTACGAGCAGTACTTC	CASSRGGTYEQYF
TRBD2	TRBJ2-7	TRBV5-4	NA	TGTGCCAGCAGCGGACTAGCGGGAGGGAGCGAGCAGTACTTC	CASSGLAGGSEQYF
NA	TRBJ1-6	TRBV24-1	once	TGTGCCACCAGTGATTTACAGGGTAATTCACCCCTCCACTTT	CATSDLQGNSPLHF
TRBD1	TRBJ1-2	TRBV16	NA	TGTGCCAGCAGCCCCTACCGTCCGGGACAGGGCATCTATGGCTACACCTTC	CASSPYRPGQGIYGYTF
NA	TRBJ1-2	TRBV4-2	few	TGTGCCAGCAGCCAAGAGAGCGGATGGGAAATCTATGGCTACACCTTC	CASSQESGWEIYGYTF
NA	TRBJ1-1	TRBV15	NA	TGTGCCACCAGCAGAGATAATAGGGTTCCTGAAGCTTTCTTT	CATSRDNRVPEAFF
NA	TRBJ1-1	TRBV2	NA	TGTGCCAGCAGCGCCAGATGGGGGGGCAATCCTGAAGCTTTCTTT	CASSARWGGNPEAFF